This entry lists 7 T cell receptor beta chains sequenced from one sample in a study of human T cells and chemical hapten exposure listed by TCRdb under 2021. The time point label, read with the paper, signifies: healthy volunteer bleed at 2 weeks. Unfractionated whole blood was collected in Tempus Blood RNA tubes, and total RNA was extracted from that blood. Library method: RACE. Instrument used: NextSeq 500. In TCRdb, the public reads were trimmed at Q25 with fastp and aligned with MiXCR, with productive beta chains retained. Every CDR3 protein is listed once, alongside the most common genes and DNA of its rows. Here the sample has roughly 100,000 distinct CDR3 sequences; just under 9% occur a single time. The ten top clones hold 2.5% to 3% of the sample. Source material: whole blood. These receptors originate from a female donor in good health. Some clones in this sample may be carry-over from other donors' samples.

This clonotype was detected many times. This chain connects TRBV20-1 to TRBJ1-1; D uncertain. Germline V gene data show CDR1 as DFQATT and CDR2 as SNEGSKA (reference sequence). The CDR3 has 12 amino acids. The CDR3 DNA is TGCAGCGCACGGGGTGGTAACACTGAAGCTTTCTTT. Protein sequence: CSARGGNTEAFF.

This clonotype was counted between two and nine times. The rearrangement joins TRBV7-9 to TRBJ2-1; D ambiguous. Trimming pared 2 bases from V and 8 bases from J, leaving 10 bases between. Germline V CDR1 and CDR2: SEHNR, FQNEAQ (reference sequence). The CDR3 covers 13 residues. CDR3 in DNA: TGTGCCAGCAGCTTAATGGAGTTGGATGAGCAGTTCTTC. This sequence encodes CASSLMELDEQFF.

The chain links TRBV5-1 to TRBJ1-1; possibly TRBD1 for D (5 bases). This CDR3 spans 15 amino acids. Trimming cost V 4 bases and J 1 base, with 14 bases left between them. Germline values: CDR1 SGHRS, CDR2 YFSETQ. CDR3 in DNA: TGCGCCAGCAGCCCGACCGTGGGGGAGAACACTGAAGCTTTCTTT. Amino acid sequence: CASSPTVGENTEAFF.

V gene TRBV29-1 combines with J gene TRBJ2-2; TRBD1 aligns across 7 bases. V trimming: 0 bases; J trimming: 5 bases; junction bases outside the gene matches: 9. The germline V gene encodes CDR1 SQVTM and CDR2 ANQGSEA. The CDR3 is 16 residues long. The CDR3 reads CSVEDSRRQGTGELFF. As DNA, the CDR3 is TGCAGCGTTGAAGATAGCAGGAGACAGGGAACCGGGGAGCTGTTTTTT.

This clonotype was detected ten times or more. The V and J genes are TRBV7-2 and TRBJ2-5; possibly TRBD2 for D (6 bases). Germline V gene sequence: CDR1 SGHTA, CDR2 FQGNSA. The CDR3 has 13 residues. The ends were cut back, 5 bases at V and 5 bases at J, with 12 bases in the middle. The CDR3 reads CASSVSGGETQYF. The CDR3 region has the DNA TGTGCCAGCAGCGTTAGTGGGGGGGAGACCCAGTACTTC.

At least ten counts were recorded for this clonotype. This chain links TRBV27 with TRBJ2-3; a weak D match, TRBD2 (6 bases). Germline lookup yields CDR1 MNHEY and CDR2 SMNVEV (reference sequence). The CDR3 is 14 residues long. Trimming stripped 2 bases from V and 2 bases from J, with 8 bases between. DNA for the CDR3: TGTGCCAGCAGTTTAGCGGGACTCACAGATACGCAGTATTTT. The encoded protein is CASSLAGLTDTQYF.

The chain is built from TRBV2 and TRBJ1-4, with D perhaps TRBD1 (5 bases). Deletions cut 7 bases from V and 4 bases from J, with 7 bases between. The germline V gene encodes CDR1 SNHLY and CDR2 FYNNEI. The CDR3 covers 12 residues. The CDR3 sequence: CASNQGNEKLFF. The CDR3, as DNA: TGTGCCAGCAATCAGGGTAATGAAAAACTGTTTTTT.